This TCR beta chain was sequenced for a study of T-cell memory formation after mild COVID-19. The study, taken as a whole, reports: The appearance of some responding clones in pre-infection memory suggested that cross-reactive memory joined. CD4/CD8 balance characterized clones contracting day 15 to 85, and CD4+ skew characterized later expanders.

Trimming cost V 2 bases and J 15 bases, with 14 bases left between them. Germline CDR1 SNHLY, CDR2 FYNNEI. CDR3 length equals 12 residues. One entry per CDR3 protein results from TCRdb running MiXCR on the 5' RACE reads. Of 150,000 to 200,000 distinct CDR3 sequences detected, approximately 10% appear once; the ten largest clones hold roughly 3.8%. A word on this clonotype: The antigen remains unidentified.

The chain employs TRBV2 and TRBJ1-5, with a weak D call TRBD1 (5 bases). This TCR came from a man aged 18 to 29 who had mild COVID-19 (a few samples of this study predate the infection). Cell type and time point are not known. Sample: PBMCs or a T cell subset sorted from them (not recorded which). CDR3 amino acids: CASSERGEDLHF. CDR3 DNA sequence: TGTGCCAGCAGTGAAAGAGGGGAAGATCTGCATTTT. Drawing the rest from reference TRBV2 and TRBJ1-5, the complete variable domain is EPEVTQTPSHQVTQMGQEVILRCVPISNHLYFYWYRQILGQKVEFLVSFYNNEISEKSEIFDDQFSVERPDGSNFTLKIRSTKLEDSAMYFCASSERGEDLHFGDGTRLSIL.